The 2 T cell receptor beta chains presented below share a single source sample, sequenced in a study of T cell responses to AZD1222 COVID-19 vaccine. Measured with immunoSEQ multiplex PCR; TCRdb has only the in-frame clones, and not every one. The data show about 120,000 clones, with roughly 88% seen just once and 3% to 4.5% held by the top ten. The specimen was peripheral blood, collected on day 0 of MenACWY control vaccination. These receptors came from an adult in good health.

This chain joins TRBV5-1 and TRBJ2-3; D remains ambiguous. The V end lost 0 bases, the J end lost 0 bases, and 11 bases lay between the germline ends. CDR1 and CDR2 from the germline V gene are SGHRS and YFSETQ. This CDR3 spans 16 amino acids. CDR3: CASSLDGATSTDTQYF. CDR3 DNA sequence: TGCGCCAGCAGCTTGGATGGCGCAACTAGCACAGATACGCAGTATTTT.

The chain links TRBV7-2 to TRBJ2-2; 8 nucleotides match TRBD1. The CDR3 contains 15 residues. Germline CDR1 and CDR2: SGHTA and FQGNSA. Trimming at V came to 3 bases and at J to 5 bases, leaving 5 bases not matched to a gene. CDR3 coding DNA: TGTGCCAGCAGCTTTGGGGACAGGAGGACCGGGGAGCTGTTTTTT. Translating gives CASSFGDRRTGELFF.